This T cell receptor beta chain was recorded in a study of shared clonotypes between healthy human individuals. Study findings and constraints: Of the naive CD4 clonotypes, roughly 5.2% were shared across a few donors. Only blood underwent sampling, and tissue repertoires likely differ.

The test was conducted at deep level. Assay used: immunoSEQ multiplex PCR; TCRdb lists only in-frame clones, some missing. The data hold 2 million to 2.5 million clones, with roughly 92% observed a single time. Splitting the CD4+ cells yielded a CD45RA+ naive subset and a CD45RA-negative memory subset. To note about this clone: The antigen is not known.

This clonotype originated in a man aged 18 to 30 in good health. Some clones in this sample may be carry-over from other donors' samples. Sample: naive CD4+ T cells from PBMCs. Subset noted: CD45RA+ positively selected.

CDR3 nucleotides: TGCGCCAGCAGAAACGGTGGGGGGAGCTCCTACAATGAGCAGTTCTTC. Translating it yields CASRNGGGSSYNEQFF. V usage is TRBV5-1 and J usage is TRBJ2-1, with a tentative D call TRBD2 (6 bases). Per the germline V gene, CDR1 is SGHRS and CDR2 is YFSETQ. V gave up 5 bases and J gave up 0 bases, with 15 bases separating them. CDR3 length: 16 residues. Filled out from reference TRBV5-1 and TRBJ2-1, the complete variable domain reads KAGVTQTPRYLIKTRGQQVTLSCSPISGHRSVSWYQQTPGQGLQFLFEYFSETQRNKGNFPGRFSGRQFSNSRSEMNVSTLELGDSALYLCASRNGGGSSYNEQFFGPGTRLTVL.